The clone carrying this T cell receptor beta chain was detected only a few times. The table came from immunoSEQ multiplex PCR; TCRdb's copy has only in-frame clones and leaves some out. The table has around 200,000 clones, under 90% seen once. The sample belongs to a study of blood T cell repertoires in COVID-19. Losses at the gene ends were 3 bases for V and 6 bases for J; bases not matched to a gene: 11. The CDR3 loop spans 15 amino acids. The germline gives CDR1 SGHDT, CDR2 YYEEEE. This sequence joins TRBV5-6 and TRBJ1-1; 7 positions agree with TRBD1. This TCR came from a woman in her thirties or forties with active or convalescent COVID-19. Sequencing was done on a sample of peripheral blood. CDR3 sequence (DNA): TGTGCCAGCAGCTCCCTTCGACAGGGCTACTCTGAAGCTTTCTTT. Translating it yields CASSSLRQGYSEAFF.